The rows below give T cell receptor beta chains drawn from one sample of a study of T-cell memory formation after mild COVID-19. TCRdb re-called the 5' RACE reads with MiXCR, one entry per CDR3 protein. The sample records approximately 300,000 distinct CDR3 sequences, 15% to 20% being singletons. The sample was PBMCs or a T cell subset sorted from them (not recorded which). Every receptor here comes from a man aged 18 to 30 who had mild COVID-19 (a few samples of this study predate the infection). Cell type and time point are not known. Both conserved end residues are part of each CDR3. D genes are given only for firm matches. Clone size is not always given. Where it is, it says once, few, many or a class for expanded clones.

.	.	TRBJ1-4	TRBV18	CASSPNRETNEKLFF	TGTGCCAGCTCCCCAAACAGGGAGACTAATGAAAAACTGTTTTTT
.	few	TRBJ2-2	TRBV4-3	CASSNRRTGELFF	TGCGCCAGCAGCAACCGAAGAACCGGGGAGCTGTTTTTT
.	.	TRBJ2-3	TRBV6-4	CASSEQGSADTQYF	TGTGCCAGCAGTGAACAGGGCTCAGCAGATACGCAGTATTTT
TRBD2	few	TRBJ2-4	TRBV7-2	CASSSRTSGVGSQAKNIQYF	TGTGCCAGCAGCTCGAGGACTAGCGGGGTCGGATCTCAGGCCAAAAACATTCAGTACTTC
.	few	TRBJ1-5	TRBV12-3/TRBV12-4	CASSFERGQPQHF	TGTGCCAGCAGTTTCGAGAGAGGGCAGCCCCAGCATTTT
.	.	TRBJ1-5	TRBV11-2	CASSYGPGQPQHF	TGTGCCAGCAGCTATGGTCCCGGCCAGCCCCAGCATTTT
TRBD2	.	TRBJ2-3	TRBV7-9	CASSQGLAGLISDTQYF	TGTGCCAGCAGCCAGGGACTAGCGGGGCTTATATCAGATACGCAGTATTTT
.	few	TRBJ1-2	TRBV9	CATAPGFGYGYTF	TGTGCCACGGCGCCTGGGTTTGGATATGGCTACACCTTC
.	.	TRBJ2-5	TRBV3-1	CASSQYPAGETQYF	TGTGCCAGCAGCCAATATCCAGCCGGGGAGACCCAGTACTTC
TRBD1	few	TRBJ2-3	TRBV20-1	CSARVGQWADTQYF	TGCAGTGCTAGAGTGGGACAGTGGGCAGATACGCAGTATTTT
.	.	TRBJ1-5	TRBV4-2	CASSQHGDYQPQHF	TGTGCCAGCAGCCAGCATGGGGATTATCAGCCCCAGCATTTT
.	few	TRBJ2-7	TRBV6-1	CASRWDNSYEQYF	TGTGCCAGCAGGTGGGACAACTCCTACGAGCAGTACTTC
.	.	TRBJ1-4	TRBV4-1	CASSQLGGRSNEKLFF	TGCGCCAGCAGCCAACTAGGCGGCAGAAGTAATGAAAAACTGTTTTTT
.	.	TRBJ1-3	TRBV7-8	CASSFTDSGNTIYF	TGTGCCAGCAGCTTCACGGACTCTGGAAACACCATATATTTT
TRBD1	.	TRBJ2-1	TRBV5-1	CASSPRQGADEQFF	TGCGCCAGCAGCCCCAGACAGGGGGCCGATGAGCAGTTCTTC
TRBD1	many	TRBJ1-5	TRBV20-1	CSAPLRDRGYQPQHF	TGCAGTGCCCCACTCCGGGACAGGGGCTATCAGCCCCAGCATTTT
.	few	TRBJ1-1	TRBV6-2/TRBV6-3	CASSWDGTTPEAFF	TGTGCCAGCAGTTGGGATGGGACAACCCCTGAAGCTTTCTTT
.	few	TRBJ1-3	TRBV6-5	CASSEPGGAGNTIYF	TGTGCCAGCAGTGAACCCGGCGGGGCCGGAAACACCATATATTTT
.	few	TRBJ1-1	TRBV21-1	CASSALQSDSLNTEAFF	TGTGCCAGCAGCGCCCTTCAATCGGACAGTTTGAACACTGAAGCTTTCTTT
.	few	TRBJ2-7	TRBV4-3	CASSHPPRGAYEQYF	TGCGCCAGCAGCCACCCCCCCCGCGGGGCCTACGAGCAGTACTTC
.	few	TRBJ1-2	TRBV7-9	CASTRDGGGYTF	TGTGCCAGCACCCGGGACGGCGGGGGCTACACCTTC
TRBD2	.	TRBJ2-7	TRBV6-5	CASSLFQPAGGGYEQYF	TGTGCCAGCAGTTTATTTCAGCCGGCGGGGGGCGGGTACGAGCAGTACTTC
.	.	TRBJ2-6	TRBV5-1	CASSFKGSGANVLTF	TGCGCCAGCAGCTTTAAGGGGTCAGGGGCCAACGTCCTGACTTTC
TRBD1	.	TRBJ1-2	TRBV19	CASTMRGDSYGYTF	TGTGCCAGTACCATGAGAGGGGACAGCTATGGCTACACCTTC
.	few	TRBJ2-3	TRBV7-3	CASSFRGASTDTQYF	TGTGCCAGCAGCTTCCGGGGGGCTAGCACAGATACGCAGTATTTT
.	many	TRBJ2-5	TRBV4-2	CASSPYGRDQETQYF	TGTGCCAGCAGCCCTTACGGCAGGGATCAAGAGACCCAGTACTTC
.	.	TRBJ1-4	TRBV2	CASQRLGALTEKLFF	TGTGCCAGCCAGAGACTCGGGGCCTTGACAGAAAAACTGTTTTTT
TRBD2	few	TRBJ2-1	TRBV20-1	CSARDRRGGLDEQFF	TGCAGTGCTAGAGATCGGCGGGGGGGCCTTGATGAGCAGTTCTTC
.	few	TRBJ2-2	TRBV6-2/TRBV6-3	CASSYTGGRTGELFF	TGTGCCAGCAGTTATACCGGGGGTCGAACCGGGGAGCTGTTTTTT
TRBD1	few	TRBJ1-5	TRBV4-3	CASSQEIQGATDQPQHF	TGCGCCAGCAGCCAAGAGATTCAGGGGGCGACGGATCAGCCCCAGCATTTT
TRBD1	few	TRBJ2-3	TRBV4-2	CASSQDPGQRGDRGTDTQYF	TGTGCCAGCAGCCAAGATCCTGGCCAGCGGGGGGACAGGGGGACAGATACGCAGTATTTT
TRBD1	.	TRBJ2-5	TRBV7-9	CASSLGDRGQETQYF	TGTGCCAGCAGCTTGGGGGACAGGGGCCAAGAGACCCAGTACTTC
TRBD1	few	TRBJ2-5	TRBV20-1	CSAGPGQTQETQYF	TGCAGTGCTGGACCGGGACAGACACAAGAGACCCAGTACTTC
.	few	TRBJ2-2	TRBV7-9	CASSLQGGELFF	TGTGCCAGCAGCTTACAGGGCGGGGAGCTGTTTTTT
.	.	TRBJ1-1	TRBV9	CASSVVGGNTEAFF	TGTGCCAGCAGCGTAGTGGGGGGGAACACTGAAGCTTTCTTT
.	few	TRBJ1-2	TRBV20-1	CSASSANYGYTF	TGCAGTGCTAGTTCGGCTAACTATGGCTACACCTTC
.	many	TRBJ1-1	TRBV24-1	CATSAGAYTEAFF	TGTGCCACCAGTGCAGGGGCGTATACTGAAGCTTTCTTT
TRBD2	few	TRBJ2-5	TRBV27	CASRRLAGGPETQYF	TGTGCCAGCAGGCGACTAGCGGGGGGGCCAGAGACCCAGTACTTC
TRBD1	.	TRBJ2-1	TRBV6-5	CASSYRWTGVRDEQFF	TGTGCCAGCAGCTACCGGTGGACAGGGGTTAGGGATGAGCAGTTCTTC
TRBD2	.	TRBJ2-3	TRBV5-1	CASSSGLAGWTDTQYF	TGCGCCAGCAGCTCCGGACTAGCGGGGTGGACAGATACGCAGTATTTT
.	.	TRBJ1-1	TRBV7-9	CASSLAQNEAFF	TGTGCCAGCAGCTTAGCGCAGAATGAAGCTTTCTTT